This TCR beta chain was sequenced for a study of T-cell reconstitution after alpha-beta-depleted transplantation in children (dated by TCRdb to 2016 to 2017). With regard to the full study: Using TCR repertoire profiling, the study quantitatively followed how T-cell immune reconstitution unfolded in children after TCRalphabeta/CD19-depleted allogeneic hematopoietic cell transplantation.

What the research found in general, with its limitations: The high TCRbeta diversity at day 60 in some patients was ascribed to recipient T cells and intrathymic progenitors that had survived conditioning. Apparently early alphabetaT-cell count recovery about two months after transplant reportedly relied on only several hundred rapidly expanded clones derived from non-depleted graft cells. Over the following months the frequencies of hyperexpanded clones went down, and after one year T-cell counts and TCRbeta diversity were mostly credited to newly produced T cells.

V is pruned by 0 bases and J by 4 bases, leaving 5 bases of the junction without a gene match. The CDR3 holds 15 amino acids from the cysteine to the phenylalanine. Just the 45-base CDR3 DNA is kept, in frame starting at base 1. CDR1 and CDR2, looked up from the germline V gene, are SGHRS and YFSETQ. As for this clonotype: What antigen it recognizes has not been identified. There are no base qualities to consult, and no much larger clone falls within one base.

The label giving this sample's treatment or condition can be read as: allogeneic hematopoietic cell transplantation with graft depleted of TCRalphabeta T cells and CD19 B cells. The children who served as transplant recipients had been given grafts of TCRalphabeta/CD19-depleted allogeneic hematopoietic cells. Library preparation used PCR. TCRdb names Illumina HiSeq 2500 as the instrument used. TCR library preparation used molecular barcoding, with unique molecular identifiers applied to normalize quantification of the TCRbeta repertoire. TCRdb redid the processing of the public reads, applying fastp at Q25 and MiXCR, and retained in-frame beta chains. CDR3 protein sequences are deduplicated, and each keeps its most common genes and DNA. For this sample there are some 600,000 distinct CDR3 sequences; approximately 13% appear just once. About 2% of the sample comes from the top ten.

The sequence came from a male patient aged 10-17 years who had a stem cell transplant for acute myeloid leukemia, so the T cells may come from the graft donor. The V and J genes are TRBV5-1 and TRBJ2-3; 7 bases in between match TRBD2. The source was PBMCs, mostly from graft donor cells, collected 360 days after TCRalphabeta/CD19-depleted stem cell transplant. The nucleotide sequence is TGCGCCAGCAGCTTGGATGCGGGAGCTCCAGATACGCAGTATTTT. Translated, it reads CASSLDAGAPDTQYF. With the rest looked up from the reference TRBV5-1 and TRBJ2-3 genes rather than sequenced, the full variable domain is KAGVTQTPRYLIKTRGQQVTLSCSPISGHRSVSWYQQTPGQGLQFLFEYFSETQRNKGNFPGRFSGRQFSNSRSEMNVSTLELGDSALYLCASSLDAGAPDTQYFGPGTRLTVL.